This T cell receptor beta chain was captured in a study of OX40 agonist ivuxolimab in advanced cancers. CDR3 length: 14 amino acids. Trimming shortened V by 4 bases and J by 4 bases, and 15 bases separated the two germline ends. CDR1 is SGHKS, CDR2 YYEKEE, per germline (reference sequence). This clone was counted once. Repertoires were generated with immunoSEQ multiplex PCR, while TCRdb's copy carries only in-frame clones and drops some. This table holds 77,000 or so clones, around nine tenths found once. This specimen consisted of CD4+ or CD8+ T cells sorted from blood, obtained in a trial of the OX40 agonist ivuxolimab. This clonotype originated in an adult with an advanced solid tumor such as melanoma, head and neck, liver or kidney cancer. The V gene is TRBV5-5, the J gene TRBJ2-7; tentative D call: TRBD2 (6 bases). CDR3 DNA: TGTGCCAGCAGCGGGACTGCGGCACCTTACGAGCAGTACTTC. The encoded protein is CASSGTAAPYEQYF. Using reference TRBV5-5 and TRBJ2-7 for the parts outside the CDR3, the full variable domain is DAGVTQSPTHLIKTRGQQVTLRCSPISGHKSVSWYQQVLGQGPQFIFQYYEKEERGRGNFPDRFSARQFPNYSSELNVNALLLGDSALYLCASSGTAAPYEQYFGPGTRLTVT.